The 26 T cell receptor beta chains reported below all come from one sample, sequenced in a study of T cell repertoires in cytomegalovirus infection (dated by TCRdb to about 2019). Sequencing relied on an Illumina HiSeq 1500. TCRdb applied fastp at Q25 and MiXCR to the public reads, then kept only in-frame beta chains. Each entry merges the rows of one CDR3 protein and shows their most common DNA and genes. In this sample the table shows fewer than 350,000 distinct CDR3 sequences, about a sixth of which occur a single time. Clones ranked in the top ten supply around 11% of the sample. The sample was PBMCs. Receptors were obtained from a human donor in good health (CMV status not recorded). Some clones in this sample may be carry-over from other donors' samples.

This clonotype was observed at least ten times. The chain joins TRBV7-2 to TRBJ1-5; 9 bases align to TRBD1. V was clipped by 1 base and J by 10 bases; unmatched bases: 8. The CDR3 sequence is 15 residues long. Per the germline V gene, CDR1 is SGHTA and CDR2 is FQGNSA. The CDR3 spells CASSLGGTGSAPQHF. The DNA of the CDR3 is TGTGCCAGCAGCTTAGGGGGGACAGGGTCGGCACCCCAGCATTTT.

This clonotype has at least ten counts. The chain is built from TRBV7-2 and TRBJ1-2, with 9 bases aligning to TRBD1. V shed 1 base, J shed 3 bases, and the junction held 6 bases outside the gene matches. This CDR3 comprises 16 residues. Germline assignment: CDR1 SGHTA and CDR2 FQGNSA. Written as DNA, the CDR3 is TGTGCCAGCAGCTTAGGGGGGACAGGGCGGGACTATGGCTACACCTTC. Its translation: CASSLGGTGRDYGYTF.

This clonotype occurred a few times. The gene calls are TRBV7-3 and TRBJ1-2, with 7 nucleotides matching TRBD1. CDR3 length equals 16 residues. The trim removed 5 bases at V and 3 bases at J, leaving 12 bases unmatched. Germline V lookup: CDR1 SGHTA, CDR2 FQGTGA. CDR3 in amino acids: CASSRGRGTEDYGYTF. CDR3 in DNA: TGTGCCAGCAGCAGAGGCCGAGGGACAGAAGACTATGGCTACACCTTC.

This clonotype appeared a few times. J is TRBJ1-2 and V is TRBV5-4; D possibly corresponds to TRBD1 (5 bases). The CDR3 covers 16 residues. The germline V gene has CDR1 SGHNT and CDR2 YYREEE (reference sequence). V shed 4 bases and J shed 0 bases, with 16 bases lying between them. CDR3 bases: TGTGCCAGCAGCGCCCCGGGGCGGACAACTAACTATGGCTACACCTTC. Its protein product is CASSAPGRTTNYGYTF.

This clonotype has just a few counts. The chain carries TRBV7-9 and TRBJ2-3, with 12 bases aligning to TRBD1. J was trimmed by 10 bases and V by 2 bases; bases with no gene match: 10. CDR3 length equals 16 residues. CDR1 is SEHNR, CDR2 FQNEAQ, per germline (reference sequence). CDR3 sequence reads: CASSLLGQGATWSQYF. The DNA of the CDR3 is TGTGCCAGCAGCTTACTGGGACAGGGGGCGACCTGGTCGCAGTATTTT.

There are a few counts of this clonotype. This chain links TRBV3-1 with TRBJ1-4, with D perhaps matching TRBD1 (5 bases). The ends were cut back, 2 bases at V and 1 base at J, with 8 bases in the middle. The CDR3 loop spans 15 amino acids. Germline CDR1 LGHDT, CDR2 YNNKEL (reference sequence). CDR3 bases: TGTGCCAGCAGCCAACGACAGATAACTAATGAAAAACTGTTTTTT. Protein sequence: CASSQRQITNEKLFF.

This clonotype was observed many times. The DNA of the CDR3 is TGTGCCAGCAGTGAAATCGGGACTAGCAATCAGCCCCAGCATTTT. This codes for CASSEIGTSNQPQHF. The chain recombines TRBV6-1 with TRBJ1-5; tentative D call: TRBD1 (5 bases). The V end was cut by 2 bases, the J end by 0 bases, with 8 bases between. The V gene's germline CDR1 is MNHNS and CDR2 SASEGT. The CDR3 spans 15 residues.

This clonotype was detected a few times. The rearrangement links TRBV7-9 to TRBJ1-4; a weak D match, TRBD1 (5 bases). Trimming removed 5 bases at V and 6 bases at J, with 16 bases between. The CDR3 is 15 residues long. CDR1 is SEHNR and CDR2 is FQNEAQ in the germline V gene (reference sequence). This CDR3 reads CASSPPGGLDEKLFF. The DNA for the CDR3 is TGTGCCAGCAGCCCACCGGGGGGTTTGGATGAAAAACTGTTTTTT.

This clonotype was recorded a few times. The chain is built from TRBV20-1 and TRBJ1-1; D gene ambiguous. CDR1 DFQATT and CDR2 SNEGSKA come from the germline V gene (reference sequence). CDR3 length equals 13 residues. The V gene lost 1 base and the J gene lost 7 bases, with 13 bases spanning the gap. The CDR3 sequence is CSARALGGLEAFF. The CDR3 nucleotides read TGCAGTGCTAGAGCCTTGGGCGGCCTTGAAGCTTTCTTT.

This clonotype was observed a handful of times. The chain uses TRBV7-9 and TRBJ1-4; D may be TRBD1 (5 bases). Germline lookup yields CDR1 SEHNR and CDR2 FQNEAQ (reference sequence). This CDR3 has 15 amino acids. V gave up 1 base and J gave up 5 bases, with 11 bases separating them. In DNA, the CDR3 is TGTGCCAGCAGCTTAGGCTCCGGGACGAATGAAAAACTGTTTTTT. Its translation: CASSLGSGTNEKLFF.

This clonotype was observed many times. The rearrangement links TRBV28 to TRBJ1-6; D gene unclear. There are 16 residues in the CDR3. V was trimmed by 2 bases and J by 0 bases, leaving 8 bases between them. From germline, CDR1 is MDHEN and CDR2 SYDVKM. CDR3 amino acids: CASSLGRDSYNSPLHF. DNA of the CDR3: TGTGCCAGCAGTTTAGGCCGGGACTCCTATAATTCACCCCTCCACTTT.

The table lists this clonotype with a few counts. The gene calls are TRBV6-5 and TRBJ2-7, with D tentatively TRBD1 or TRBD2 (5 bases each). Deletions cut 6 bases from V and 3 bases from J, with 15 bases between. Germline loops: CDR1 MNHEY, CDR2 SVGAGI. This CDR3 region has 14 residues. The CDR3 sequence is CASSQTGRHYEQYF. In DNA form, the CDR3 reads TGTGCCAGCAGCCAGACGGGGCGGCACTACGAGCAGTACTTC.

This clonotype was counted between two and nine times. This chain uses TRBV20-1 with TRBJ2-3, with 8 nucleotides matching TRBD2. Trimming at V came to 6 bases and at J to 0 bases, leaving 8 bases not matched to a gene. The CDR3 length is 15 residues. Germline V CDR1 and CDR2: DFQATT, SNEGSKA (reference sequence). CDR3 amino acids: CSAPRGGSSTDTQYF. In nucleotides, the CDR3 is TGCAGTGCCCCTCGGGGGGGGTCTAGCACAGATACGCAGTATTTT.

This clonotype turned up a few times. The rearrangement uses TRBV2 and TRBJ2-1; D ambiguous. The CDR3 contains 16 residues. CDR1 and CDR2 (germline): SNHLY, FYNNEI. V lost 6 bases, J lost 9 bases, and 24 bases lay in between. CDR3 in DNA: TGTGCCAGCAGCCACCTGGGGAATTTACGGAATTTTGAGCAGTTCTTC. This translates into CASSHLGNLRNFEQFF.

The chain is built from TRBV4-1 and TRBJ2-7; D is perhaps TRBD1 (5 bases). CDR1 and CDR2 (germline): MGHRA, YSYEKL. This CDR3 has 15 amino acids. V dropped 5 bases and J dropped 2 bases, with 16 bases sitting between them. The CDR3: CASSYLSGPTYEQYF. CDR3 DNA: TGCGCCAGCAGCTACTTGTCAGGGCCCACCTACGAGCAGTACTTC.

This clonotype was seen a few times. V and J are TRBV18 and TRBJ2-4; D is ambiguous. CDR1 is KGHSH, CDR2 LQKENI, per germline. The CDR3 totals 13 residues. The ends were cut back, 4 bases at V and 5 bases at J, with 9 bases in the middle. CDR3 loop: CASSLNPENIQYF. CDR3 nucleotides: TGTGCCAGCTCACTTAACCCGGAAAACATTCAGTACTTC.

This clonotype was observed a handful of times. This chain connects TRBV9 to TRBJ1-4, with D hard to call. V lost 2 bases, J lost 0 bases, and 5 bases lay in between. Germline lookup yields CDR1 SGDLS and CDR2 YYNGEE. The CDR3 contains 14 residues. CDR3 residues: CASSVQATNEKLFF. CDR3 in DNA: TGTGCCAGCAGCGTGCAGGCAACTAATGAAAAACTGTTTTTT.

This clonotype was counted at least ten times. The CDR3 spells CASSQDHRQQSSNEKLFF. CDR3 nucleotide sequence: TGCGCCAGCAGCCAAGACCACCGGCAACAGAGTTCTAATGAAAAACTGTTTTTT. J is TRBJ1-4 and V is TRBV4-1; no firm D call. Germline CDR1 MGHRA, CDR2 YSYEKL. Trimming stripped 0 bases from V and 3 bases from J, with 17 bases between. The CDR3 spans 18 residues.

This clonotype was seen a few times. The V gene is TRBV28, the J gene TRBJ2-2, with a weak D call TRBD1 (5 bases). Trimming took 5 bases from V and 5 from J, leaving 15 bases between them. CDR1 is MDHEN and CDR2 is SYDVKM in the germline V gene. The CDR3 extends over 15 amino acids. CDR3 amino acids: CASSRYSGFTGELFF. The CDR3 DNA reads as TGTGCCAGCAGTCGCTATTCAGGGTTTACCGGGGAGCTGTTTTTT.

For this clonotype: One junction end disagrees with the germline gene, perhaps due to a read error. The gene calls are TRBV4-2 and TRBJ2-2; 9 nucleotides align to TRBD2. The CDR3 has 16 amino acids. The germline CDR1 and CDR2 sequences are LGHNA and YNFKEQ. CDR3 protein: CASIQDGRGGAGELFF. The DNA for the CDR3 is TGTGCCAGCATCCAAGACGGGCGGGGGGGGGCCGGGGAGCTGTTTTTT.

This clonotype showed up just a few times. The rearrangement uses TRBV5-1 and TRBJ2-3, with TRBD1 identical over 7 bases. Looked up from germline, CDR1 is SGHRS and CDR2 is YFSETQ. With 2 bases clipped from V and 5 bases from J, the junction kept 5 bases outside the gene matches. The CDR3 is 14 residues long. CDR3 region: CASSFGTEGDTQYF. The CDR3 DNA reads as TGCGCCAGCAGCTTCGGGACAGAGGGAGATACGCAGTATTTT. Full variable domain (outside the CDR3, taken from reference TRBV5-1 and TRBJ2-3): KAGVTQTPRYLIKTRGQQVTLSCSPISGHRSVSWYQQTPGQGLQFLFEYFSETQRNKGNFPGRFSGRQFSNSRSEMNVSTLELGDSALYLCASSFGTEGDTQYFGPGTRLTVL.

The genes are TRBV5-5 and TRBJ2-4, with 9 bases identical to TRBD2. The germline gives CDR1 SGHKS, CDR2 YYEKEE (reference sequence). The CDR3 totals 15 residues. The junction had 13 bases not matched to a gene; V was cut back by 4 bases and J by 11 bases. The CDR3 DNA reads as TGTGCCAGCAGCCCTGGGGAGCGGGGGGCCGGGGTTCAGTACTTC. Translation gives CASSPGERGAGVQYF.

The chain has TRBV10-2 and TRBJ2-7; 8 bases agree with TRBD2. The CDR3 covers 14 residues. J was trimmed by 2 bases and V by 6 bases; bases with no gene match: 6. CDR1 and CDR2 (germline): WSHSY, SAAADI. This CDR3 is CASSRAGGAYEQYF. Here the CDR3 DNA reads TGCGCCAGCAGCCGGGCGGGGGGTGCCTACGAGCAGTACTTC.

V usage is TRBV7-9 and J usage is TRBJ2-7, with 7 bases matching TRBD1. Germline CDR1 reads SEHNR; CDR2 reads FQNEAQ (reference sequence). V lost 5 bases and J lost 3; bases outside the gene matches: 10. The CDR3 covers 15 residues. CDR3 in amino acids: CASSPQRQGLYEQYF. CDR3 sequence (DNA): TGTGCCAGCAGCCCCCAGCGACAGGGCCTCTACGAGCAGTACTTC.

This clonotype was detected ten times or more. The rearrangement links TRBV4-2 to TRBJ2-7, with 7 nucleotides matching TRBD2. V trimming: 0 bases; J trimming: 2 bases; junction bases outside the gene matches: 7. This CDR3 comprises 16 residues. Germline CDR1 and CDR2: LGHNA and YNFKEQ. The CDR3 protein is CASSQETLAVTYEQYF. The CDR3, as DNA: TGTGCCAGCAGCCAAGAGACGCTAGCGGTGACCTACGAGCAGTACTTC.

CDR3 in amino acids: CASSYQSGGAGGELFF. The CDR3 DNA follows: TGTGCCAGCAGCTATCAAAGCGGGGGGGCCGGCGGGGAGCTGTTTTTT. V and J are TRBV6-1 and TRBJ2-2; TRBD2 agrees at 10 bases. The germline gives CDR1 MNHNS, CDR2 SASEGT. J gave up 7 bases and V 6 bases, and 11 bases lay outside the gene matches. CDR3 length equals 16 residues.